A single sample gave rise to the 32 T cell receptor beta chains below, sequenced in a study of identical twins. TCRdb re-called the 5' RACE reads through MiXCR, storing one row per CDR3 protein. Found here are 400,000 to 600,000 distinct CDR3 sequences, 20% to 25% of them singletons; the top ten hold around 0.5%. The sample was also linked to a second study, of yellow fever vaccine responses in identical twins.

The sample was CD4+ T cells sorted from blood. Receptors originate from a woman between 18 and 29 years old in good health.

This clonotype was seen only a few times. J is TRBJ2-1 and V is TRBV5-1; 15 bases align to TRBD2. The CDR3 has 18 amino acids. The trim removed 3 bases at V and 2 bases at J, leaving 6 bases unmatched. CDR1 SGHRS and CDR2 YFSETQ come from the germline V gene. DNA for the CDR3: TGCGCCAGCAGCTCCGGACTAGCGGGAGGGAGGCCCTACAATGAGCAGTTCTTC. Encoded protein: CASSSGLAGGRPYNEQFF.

The V and J genes are TRBV5-5 and TRBJ1-2; D is unresolved. The CDR3 extends over 11 amino acids. CDR1 is SGHKS and CDR2 is YYEKEE in the germline V gene (reference sequence). V lost 3 bases, J lost 6 bases, and 6 bases lay in between. The DNA of the CDR3 is TGTGCCAGCAGCTCGGTCGATGGCTACACCTTC. Translated: CASSSVDGYTF.

The CDR3 DNA reads TGTGCCAGCAGCCGGGGGGACAGGGACGAGCAGTACTTC. Amino acid sequence: CASSRGDRDEQYF. The chain combines TRBV5-8 with TRBJ2-7, with 9 bases matching TRBD1. V dropped 4 bases and J dropped 5; count of bases not matched to a gene: 4. This CDR3 spans 13 amino acids. Germline V gene data show CDR1 as SGHTS and CDR2 as YDEGEE.

This chain links TRBV5-1 with TRBJ2-3; 9 bases agree with TRBD2. Trimming took 5 bases from V and 2 from J; bases not matched to a gene: 30. The CDR3 extends over 23 amino acids. Germline lookup yields CDR1 SGHRS and CDR2 YFSETQ. The CDR3 sequence: CASRPNTYHRLAARYIHTDTQYF. DNA of the CDR3: TGCGCCAGCAGACCAAACACCTACCACCGACTAGCGGCCCGGTATATCCACACAGATACGCAGTATTTT.

V is TRBV6-4 and J is TRBJ2-1; a weak D match, TRBD2 (6 bases). The CDR3 is 16 residues long. CDR1 and CDR2 (germline): MRHNA, SNTAGT. Trimming removed 3 bases from V and 1 base from J, with 13 bases in between. The CDR3 DNA follows: TGTGCCAGCAGTGAGTCGTCGGGAGTTTCCTACAATGAGCAGTTCTTC. It yields the protein CASSESSGVSYNEQFF.

Only a few counts were recorded for this clonotype. The J gene is TRBJ2-3, the V gene TRBV5-4; D unresolved. CDR1 is SGHNT, CDR2 YYREEE, per germline (reference sequence). The CDR3 has 17 residues. Trimming removed 0 bases from V and 0 bases from J, with 14 bases in between. The CDR3 reads CASSLALTATSTDTQYF. CDR3 sequence (DNA): TGTGCCAGCAGCTTGGCCCTTACAGCCACTAGCACAGATACGCAGTATTTT. The complete variable domain, with remaining parts taken from reference TRBV5-4 and TRBJ2-3, reads ETGVTQSPTHLIKTRGQQVTLRCSSQSGHNTVSWYQQALGQGPQFIFQYYREEENGRGNFPPRFSGLQFPNYSSELNVNALELDDSALYLCASSLALTATSTDTQYFGPGTRLTVL.

This clonotype was counted a few times. The chain joins TRBV25-1 to TRBJ2-5, with D tentatively TRBD1 (6 bases). V shed 3 bases and J shed 7 bases, with 15 bases lying between them. CDR1 is MGHDK and CDR2 is SYGVNS in the germline V gene. The CDR3 totals 14 residues. The CDR3 region has the DNA TGTGCCAGCAGTGACCCCAGGGCAGGGGTGACCCAGTACTTC. Its protein product is CASSDPRAGVTQYF.

The gene calls are TRBV14 and TRBJ1-2; a possible D gene is TRBD1 (5 bases). Trimming shortened V by 4 bases and J by 4 bases, and 16 bases separated the two germline ends. The CDR3 contains 15 residues. Per the germline V gene, CDR1 is SGHDN and CDR2 is FVKESK. The CDR3 DNA is TGTGCCAGCAGCCGAAGACCGGGACTTACCTATGGCTACACCTTC. Residues: CASSRRPGLTYGYTF.

This clonotype was observed a few times. The J gene is TRBJ2-3, the V gene TRBV20-1, with D perhaps TRBD2 (6 bases). Trimming took off 0 bases at V and 8 bases at J, with 9 bases between the two ends. The germline V gene encodes CDR1 DFQATT and CDR2 SNEGSKA (reference sequence). This CDR3 is 12 amino acids long. This chain's CDR3 is CSARDVGGTQYF. In nucleotides, the CDR3 is TGCAGTGCTAGAGACGTCGGGGGTACGCAGTATTTT.

CDR3 protein: CASSHPVKTRSSGANVLTF. CDR3 nucleotides: TGTGCCAGCAGTCACCCGGTGAAAACAAGGAGCTCTGGGGCCAACGTCCTGACTTTC. The J gene is TRBJ2-6, the V gene TRBV6-2 or TRBV6-3, with no clear D. The CDR3 spans 19 residues. The V end lost 5 bases, the J end lost 0 bases, and 20 bases lay between the germline ends. The germline V gene encodes CDR1 MNHEY and CDR2 SVGEGT.

This clonotype was observed a few times. V gene TRBV2 combines with J gene TRBJ2-2; the D gene is possibly TRBD1 (6 bases). Per germline, CDR1 SNHLY and CDR2 FYNNEI. Trimming shortened V by 6 bases and J by 1 base, and 15 bases separated the two germline ends. The CDR3 spans 16 residues. CDR3 nucleotides: TGTGCCAGCAGCCCCTCAGGGGCGATGAACACCGGGGAGCTGTTTTTT. It is translated as CASSPSGAMNTGELFF.

This clonotype occurred a few times. CDR3 sequence reads: CASSLAGFGELFF. CDR3 nucleotides: TGTGCCAGCAGCTTAGCGGGGTTTGGGGAGCTGTTTTTT. The chain couples TRBV7-2 to TRBJ2-2; no clear D. The CDR3 sequence is 13 residues long. Germline V gives CDR1 SGHTA, CDR2 FQGNSA. The germline V and J ends were trimmed by 0 bases and 8 bases, with 7 bases remaining between them. The full variable domain, its missing parts supplied by reference TRBV7-2 and TRBJ2-2, is GAGVSQSPSNKVTEKGKDVELRCDPISGHTALYWYRQSLGQGLEFLIYFQGNSAPDKSGLPSDRFSAERTGGSVSTLTIQRTQQEDSAVYLCASSLAGFGELFFGEGSRLTVL.

This clonotype has a handful of counts. V gene TRBV5-1 combines with J gene TRBJ2-7; 13 bases fit TRBD2. CDR3 length equals 17 residues. Trimming removed 5 bases from V and 2 bases from J; junction bases left unmatched: 10. Germline V gene data show CDR1 as SGHRS and CDR2 as YFSETQ. The CDR3 is CASSSGTSGDGTYEQYF. As DNA, the CDR3 is TGCGCCAGCAGTTCCGGGACTAGCGGGGATGGGACCTACGAGCAGTACTTC. The full variable domain, completed using reference TRBV5-1 and TRBJ2-7, is KAGVTQTPRYLIKTRGQQVTLSCSPISGHRSVSWYQQTPGQGLQFLFEYFSETQRNKGNFPGRFSGRQFSNSRSEMNVSTLELGDSALYLCASSSGTSGDGTYEQYFGPGTRLTVT.

The chain is built from TRBV5-1 and TRBJ2-1; TRBD2 is a possible D gene (5 bases). Germline lookup yields CDR1 SGHRS and CDR2 YFSETQ. The CDR3 extends over 14 amino acids. V was shortened by 3 bases and J by 2 bases, with 9 bases between the two germline ends. CDR3 amino acids: CASSSDSAYNEQFF. The CDR3 coding sequence is TGCGCCAGCAGCTCGGACTCCGCCTACAATGAGCAGTTCTTC.

This clonotype was seen ten or more times. Germline is not matched at one junction end, which may reflect a read error. The V call is TRBV5-1, the J call TRBJ1-1; 8 bases agree with TRBD1. Per the germline V gene, CDR1 is SGHRS and CDR2 is YFSETQ. The CDR3 sequence is 15 residues long. CDR3 nucleotide sequence: TGTGCCAGCAGTTTGGGGACAGGACTGAACACTGAAGCTTTCTTT. It encodes CASSLGTGLNTEAFF.

The genes are TRBV2 and TRBJ2-7, with D possibly matching TRBD1 (5 bases). This CDR3 has 13 residues. Germline CDR1 and CDR2: SNHLY and FYNNEI. V lost 7 bases and J lost 7, with 17 bases in between. The CDR3 reads CASKAPSRGEQYF. The DNA of the CDR3 is TGTGCCAGCAAGGCGCCCAGTAGGGGAGAGCAGTACTTC.

This clonotype was recorded a few times. This rearrangement joins TRBV5-1 to TRBJ2-5; 13 positions agree with TRBD2. The CDR3 has 16 amino acids. With 4 bases clipped from V and 3 bases from J, the junction kept 6 bases outside the gene matches. Looked up from germline, CDR1 is SGHRS and CDR2 is YFSETQ. CDR3 in amino acids: CASSAPGLAGKETQYF. The CDR3 DNA sequence: TGCGCCAGCAGCGCACCGGGACTAGCGGGAAAAGAGACCCAGTACTTC.

This clonotype was seen more than once but under ten times. The rearrangement links TRBV29-1 to TRBJ1-4; D ambiguous. From germline, CDR1 is SQVTM and CDR2 ANQGSEA. V lost 7 bases, J lost 0 bases, and 15 bases lay in between. The CDR3 totals 15 residues. CDR3 sequence (DNA): TGCAGCGGGAGAATTACGGCTGCAACTAATGAAAAACTGTTTTTT. Translation gives CSGRITAATNEKLFF. The whole variable domain, filled in from reference TRBV29-1 and TRBJ1-4, reads SAVISQKPSRDICQRGTSLTIQCQVDSQVTMMFWYRQQPGQSLTLIATANQGSEATYESGFVIDKFPISRPNLTFSTLTVSNMSPEDSSIYLCSGRITAATNEKLFFGSGTQLSVL.

Many counts were recorded for this clonotype. The V and J genes are TRBV12-3 or TRBV12-4 and TRBJ2-3; TRBD2 agrees at 9 bases. The trim removed 1 base at V and 2 bases at J, leaving 4 bases unmatched. This CDR3 comprises 16 residues. The CDR3 here is CASSLVLAGVTDTQYF. CDR3 coding DNA: TGTGCCAGCAGTTTAGTCTTAGCGGGGGTCACAGATACGCAGTATTTT.

The rearrangement links TRBV7-3 to TRBJ2-5, with D perhaps TRBD1 (6 bases). The CDR3 length is 13 residues. Germline lookup yields CDR1 SGHTA and CDR2 FQGTGA. Trimming cost V 5 bases and J 6 bases, with 13 bases left between them. The CDR3 region is CASSPIRGQTQYF. Written as DNA, the CDR3 is TGTGCCAGCAGCCCCATCAGGGGTCAGACCCAGTACTTC. The full variable domain, its missing parts supplied by reference TRBV7-3 and TRBJ2-5, is GAGVSQTPSNKVTEKGKYVELRCDPISGHTALYWYRQSLGQGPEFLIYFQGTGAADDSGLPNDRFFAVRPEGSVSTLKIQRTERGDSAVYLCASSPIRGQTQYFGPGTRLLVL.

This clonotype was counted between two and nine times. The chain joins TRBV10-2 to TRBJ2-7, with TRBD2 matching 8 bases. J was trimmed by 4 bases and V by 5 bases; bases with no gene match: 10. This CDR3 spans 15 amino acids. Germline values: CDR1 WSHSY, CDR2 SAAADI. For the CDR3, the DNA is TGCGCCAGCAGTTACGGAGCGGGGGTCGCTTACGAGCAGTACGTC. It yields the protein CASSYGAGVAYEQYV.

In this sample, this clonotype turned up a few times. The gene calls are TRBV28 and TRBJ2-4, with 7 bases identical to TRBD2. The CDR3 extends over 15 amino acids. CDR1 MDHEN and CDR2 SYDVKM come from the germline V gene. V gave up 10 bases and J gave up 6 bases; unmatched junction bases: 15. The CDR3 nucleotides read TGTGCCACCAAAACGGCGACTAGCCAGGGAAACATTCAGTACTTC. It encodes CATKTATSQGNIQYF.

This clonotype has just a few counts. This rearrangement joins TRBV2 to TRBJ1-4; TRBD1 agrees at 9 bases. Germline V gives CDR1 SNHLY, CDR2 FYNNEI. J was trimmed by 7 bases and V by 4 bases; bases with no gene match: 7. The CDR3 consists of 15 residues. Here the CDR3 reads CASSAQTGGGEKLFF. In nucleotides, the CDR3 is TGTGCCAGCAGTGCCCAAACAGGGGGCGGTGAAAAACTGTTTTTT.

This clonotype has a handful of counts. The J gene is TRBJ1-1, the V gene TRBV20-1; TRBD1 agrees at 9 bases. V lost 5 bases, J lost 3 bases, and 4 bases stayed unmatched. CDR1 is DFQATT, CDR2 SNEGSKA, per germline (reference sequence). This CDR3 has 13 amino acids. CDR3 in DNA: TGCAGTGCTGGACAGGGGAGGGACACTGAAGCTTTCTTT. It translates to CSAGQGRDTEAFF.

This clonotype was counted many times. The V gene is TRBV15, the J gene TRBJ2-5; maybe TRBD1 (6 bases). The CDR3 covers 16 residues. Germline assignment: CDR1 LNHNV and CDR2 YYDKDF (reference sequence). Trimming shortened V by 0 bases and J by 2 bases, and 13 bases separated the two germline ends. The CDR3 loop is CATSRESTGEQETQYF. As DNA, the CDR3 is TGTGCCACCAGCAGAGAATCGACAGGAGAACAAGAGACCCAGTACTTC.

About this clonotype itself: One end of the junction does not line up with germline, which may come from a read error. The chain joins TRBV2 to TRBJ2-1; 7 nucleotides match TRBD1. In germline, CDR1 is SNHLY, CDR2 FYNNEI. CDR3 size: 18 residues. CDR3 bases: TGTGCCATCAGTGACCCAACCGGGACAGCCTTCTCCTACAATGAGCAGTTCTTC. Translating it yields CAISDPTGTAFSYNEQFF.

The chain links TRBV3-1 to TRBJ2-3; D perhaps matches TRBD2 (6 bases). Trimming pared 3 bases from V and 6 bases from J, leaving 7 bases between. Germline assignment: CDR1 LGHDT and CDR2 YNNKEL (reference sequence). The CDR3 loop spans 12 amino acids. Here the CDR3 reads CASSHRGDTQYF. As DNA, the CDR3 is TGTGCCAGCAGCCACCGGGGGGATACGCAGTATTTT.

The genes are TRBV12-3 or TRBV12-4 and TRBJ2-5; TRBD1 matches at 8 bases. The CDR3 runs 16 residues. The J segment lost 2 bases and the V segment lost 4 bases, leaving 9 bases of the junction unmatched. The CDR3 sequence is CASSSRTGYGQETQYF. The DNA for the CDR3 is TGTGCCAGCAGTTCCCGGACAGGGTATGGGCAAGAGACCCAGTACTTC.

Many counts were recorded for this clonotype. The chain is built from TRBV12-3 or TRBV12-4 and TRBJ1-1; maybe TRBD1 (6 bases). The CDR3 is 12 amino acids. The V gene lost 5 bases and the J gene lost 8 bases, with 12 bases spanning the gap. This CDR3 is CASSLTRGEAFF. In nucleotides, the CDR3 is TGTGCCAGCAGTCTCACTAGGGGGGAAGCTTTCTTT.

The CDR3 sequence: CASSFWTSGGVRYNEQFF. CDR3 coding DNA: TGTGCCAGCAGTTTCTGGACTAGCGGAGGGGTCCGGTACAATGAGCAGTTCTTC. The chain couples TRBV3-1 to TRBJ2-1, with 10 nucleotides matching TRBD2. The V gene's germline CDR1 is LGHDT and CDR2 YNNKEL (reference sequence). The CDR3 is 18 residues long. The J segment lost 4 bases and the V segment lost 6 bases, leaving 15 bases of the junction unmatched.

The J gene is TRBJ2-2, the V gene TRBV6-1, with 10 bases lining up with TRBD2. Germline trimming cut 5 bases from V and 4 bases from J; bases unmatched to any gene: 4. The length of the CDR3 is 15 residues. In germline, CDR1 is MNHNS, CDR2 SASEGT. CDR3 loop: CASSRVAGGTGELFF. DNA for the CDR3: TGTGCCAGCAGTCGGGTAGCGGGAGGCACCGGGGAGCTGTTTTTT.

This clonotype showed up just a few times. The chain has TRBV11-2 and TRBJ2-1, with TRBD2 matching over 8 bases. Germline CDR1 is SGHAT and CDR2 is FQNNGV. The junction had 11 bases not matched to a gene; V was cut back by 4 bases and J by 0 bases. The CDR3 is 18 residues long. CDR3 region: CASSYSFGGGSSYNEQFF. The CDR3 region has the DNA TGTGCCAGCAGCTACAGCTTCGGCGGGGGGAGCTCCTACAATGAGCAGTTCTTC.